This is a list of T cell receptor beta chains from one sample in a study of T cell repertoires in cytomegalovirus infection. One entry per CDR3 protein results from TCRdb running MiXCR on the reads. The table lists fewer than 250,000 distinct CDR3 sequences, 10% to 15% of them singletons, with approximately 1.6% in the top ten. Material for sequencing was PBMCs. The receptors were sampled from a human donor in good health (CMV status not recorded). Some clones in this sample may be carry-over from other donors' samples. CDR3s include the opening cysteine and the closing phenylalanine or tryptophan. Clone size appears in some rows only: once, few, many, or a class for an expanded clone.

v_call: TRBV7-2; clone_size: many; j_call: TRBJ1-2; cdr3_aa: CASSPVQGFGYTF
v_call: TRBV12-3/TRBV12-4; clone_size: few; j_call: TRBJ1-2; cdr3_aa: CASSLKGYYGYTF
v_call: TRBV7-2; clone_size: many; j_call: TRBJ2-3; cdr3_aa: CASSLAVRMDTQYF
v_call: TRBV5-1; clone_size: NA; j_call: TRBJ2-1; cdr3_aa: CASSLAGLAGGQEQFF
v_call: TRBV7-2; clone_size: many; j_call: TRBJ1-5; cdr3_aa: CASSLDDRMNQPQHF
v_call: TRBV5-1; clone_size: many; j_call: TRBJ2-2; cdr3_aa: CASSSTPNTGELFF
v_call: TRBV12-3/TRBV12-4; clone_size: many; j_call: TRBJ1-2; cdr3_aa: CASTYRQGGSYGYTF
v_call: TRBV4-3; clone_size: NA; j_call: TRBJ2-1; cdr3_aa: CASSQVRQSNEQFF
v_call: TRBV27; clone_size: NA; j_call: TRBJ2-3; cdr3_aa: CASSSLPGGNTDTQYF
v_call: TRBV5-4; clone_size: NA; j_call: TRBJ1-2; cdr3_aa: CASSLGVAGAAGYGYTF
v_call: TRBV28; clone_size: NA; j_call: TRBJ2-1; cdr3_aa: CASSSGRRDEQFF
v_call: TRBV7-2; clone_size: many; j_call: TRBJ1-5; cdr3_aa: CASSLQNRGGPQHF
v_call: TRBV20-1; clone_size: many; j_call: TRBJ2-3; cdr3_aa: CSATAPVPSGTTDTQYF
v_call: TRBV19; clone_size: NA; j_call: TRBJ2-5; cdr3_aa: CASSISGQMETQYF
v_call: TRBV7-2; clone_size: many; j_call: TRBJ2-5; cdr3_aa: CASSALTGEETQYF
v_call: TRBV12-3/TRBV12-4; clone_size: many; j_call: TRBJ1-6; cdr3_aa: CASKRNYNSPLHF
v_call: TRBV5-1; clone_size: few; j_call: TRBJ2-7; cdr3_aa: CASSLYGGRLYEQYF
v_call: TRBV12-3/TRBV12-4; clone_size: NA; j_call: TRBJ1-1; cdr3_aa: CASSFLIDEDEAFF
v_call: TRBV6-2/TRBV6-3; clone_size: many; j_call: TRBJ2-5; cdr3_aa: CASRQGGTGETQYF
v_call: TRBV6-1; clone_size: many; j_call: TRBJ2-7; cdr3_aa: CASSKKGPGYRGHYEQYF
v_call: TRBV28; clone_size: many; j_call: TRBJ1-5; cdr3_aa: CASSLETGGWQPQHF
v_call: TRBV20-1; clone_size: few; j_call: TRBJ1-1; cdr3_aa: CSATGTGAAFPLLNTEAFF
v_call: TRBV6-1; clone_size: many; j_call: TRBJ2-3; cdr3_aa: CASHRQGVTDTQYF
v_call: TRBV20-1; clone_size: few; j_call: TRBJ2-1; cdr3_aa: CSARGVGLAAYDEQFF
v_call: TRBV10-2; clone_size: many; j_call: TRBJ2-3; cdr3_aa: CASSQDTFTDTQYF
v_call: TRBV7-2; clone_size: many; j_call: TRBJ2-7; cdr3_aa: CASSSSWGRNEQYF
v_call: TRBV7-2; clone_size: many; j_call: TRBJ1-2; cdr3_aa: CASTARNGYTF
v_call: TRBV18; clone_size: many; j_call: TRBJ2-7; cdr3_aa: CASSPNQYEQYF
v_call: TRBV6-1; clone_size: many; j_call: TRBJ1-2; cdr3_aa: CASSYRGFGYTF
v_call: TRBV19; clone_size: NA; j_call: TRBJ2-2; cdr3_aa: CASRWDRNTGELFF
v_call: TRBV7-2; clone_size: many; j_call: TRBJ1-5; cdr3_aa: CASSLAAQPQHF
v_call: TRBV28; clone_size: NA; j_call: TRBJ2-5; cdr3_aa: CASSPTGLAGAGETQYF
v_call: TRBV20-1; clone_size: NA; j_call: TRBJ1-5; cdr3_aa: CSARFSTGSNQPQHF
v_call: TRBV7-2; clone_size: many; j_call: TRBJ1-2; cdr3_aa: CASSSQGTYGYTF
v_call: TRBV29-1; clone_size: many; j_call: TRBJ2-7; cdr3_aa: CSADTGSYEQYF
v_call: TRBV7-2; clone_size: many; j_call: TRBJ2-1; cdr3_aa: CASTLAKGPYNEQFF
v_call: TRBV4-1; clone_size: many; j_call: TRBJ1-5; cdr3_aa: CASSQGVGQPQHF
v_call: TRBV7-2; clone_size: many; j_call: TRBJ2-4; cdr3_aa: CASSLAPYRANIQYF
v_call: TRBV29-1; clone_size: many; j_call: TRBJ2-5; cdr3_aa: CSAGGVWETQYF
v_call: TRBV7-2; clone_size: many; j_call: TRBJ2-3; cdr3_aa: CAIINPGVSTDTQYF
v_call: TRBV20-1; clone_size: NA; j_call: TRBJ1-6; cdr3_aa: CSARGAQGAHSPLHF
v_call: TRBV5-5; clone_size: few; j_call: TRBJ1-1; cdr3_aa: CASRGGDRGNTEAFF
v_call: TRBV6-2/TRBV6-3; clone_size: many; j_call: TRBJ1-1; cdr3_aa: CASSALLSNTEAFF
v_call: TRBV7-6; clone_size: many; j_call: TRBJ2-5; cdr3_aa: CASSSGLAQRETQYF
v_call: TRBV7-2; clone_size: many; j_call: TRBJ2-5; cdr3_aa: CASSPGQPPQETQYF
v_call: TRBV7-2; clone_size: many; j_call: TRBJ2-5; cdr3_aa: CASSLHREQETQYF
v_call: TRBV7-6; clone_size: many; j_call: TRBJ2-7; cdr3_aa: CASRPGGQYEQYF
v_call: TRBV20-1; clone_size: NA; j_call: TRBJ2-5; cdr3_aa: CSASPMTSGRGETQYF
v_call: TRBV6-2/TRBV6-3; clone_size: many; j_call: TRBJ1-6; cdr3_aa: CASSYGQQDSPLHF
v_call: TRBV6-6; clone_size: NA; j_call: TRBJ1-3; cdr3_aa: CASSGTASGNTIYF
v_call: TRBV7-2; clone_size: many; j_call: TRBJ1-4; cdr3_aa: CASSGTVGREKLFF
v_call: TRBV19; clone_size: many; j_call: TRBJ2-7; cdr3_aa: CASSLPESYEQYF